These 8 T cell receptor beta chains share one sample of origin, sequenced in a study of blood T cell repertoires in COVID-19. Using immunoSEQ multiplex PCR, the repertoire was profiled, and TCRdb retains in-frame clones only, with some absent. The sample contains over 80,000 clones, more than 80% of which appear only once. Material: peripheral blood. These receptors were taken from a woman aged 65 to 85 with acute or convalescent COVID-19.

This clone was recorded once. This chain uses TRBV28 with TRBJ2-7; maybe TRBD1 (5 bases). Trimming removed 1 base from V and 2 bases from J, with 12 bases in between. Germline V gene data show CDR1 as MDHEN and CDR2 as SYDVKM. This CDR3 region has 15 residues. The CDR3 sequence: CASSLYRGATYEQYF. In DNA, the CDR3 is TGTGCCAGCAGTTTATATAGGGGTGCTACCTACGAGCAGTACTTC.

This clone occurred once. The chain employs TRBV5-1 and TRBJ2-5; D is possibly TRBD2 (5 bases). V lost 2 bases, J lost 5 bases, and 16 bases lay in between. The length of the CDR3 is 15 residues. In germline, CDR1 is SGHRS, CDR2 YFSETQ. The CDR3 protein is CASSLADPGVETQYF. CDR3 nucleotides: TGCGCCAGCAGCTTAGCGGATCCTGGGGTGGAGACCCAGTACTTC.

J is TRBJ2-1 and V is TRBV24-1, with 8 bases aligning to TRBD1. The CDR3 sequence is 17 residues long. V gave up 4 bases and J gave up 8 bases; unmatched junction bases: 15. The germline V gene has CDR1 KGHDR and CDR2 SFDVKD. CDR3 loop: CATSDPGTGKRIHEQFF. CDR3 nucleotides: TGTGCCACCAGTGACCCTGGGACAGGCAAGAGGATACATGAGCAGTTCTTC.

This clone has only one observation. J is TRBJ2-2 and V is TRBV30, with TRBD2 matching 7 bases. Germline values: CDR1 GTSNPN, CDR2 SVGIG (reference sequence). Trimming cost V 3 bases and J 1 base; bases outside gene matches: 5. The CDR3 has 15 amino acids. CDR3 sequence reads: CAWRWTRGNTGELFF. The CDR3 nucleotides read TGTGCCTGGAGATGGACTAGGGGGAACACCGGGGAGCTGTTTTTT.

This clone has more than one count but fewer than ten. The V call is TRBV7-9, the J call TRBJ2-1; 7 positions match TRBD1. The germline V gene has CDR1 SEHNR and CDR2 FQNEAQ (reference sequence). CDR3 length: 13 residues. The V and J ends lost 1 base and 8 bases, in that order; junction bases with no gene match: 2. The CDR3 sequence is CASSLEGADEQFF. CDR3 DNA sequence: TGTGCCAGCAGCTTAGAGGGGGCCGATGAGCAGTTCTTC. The full variable domain, rest sourced from reference TRBV7-9 and TRBJ2-1, is DTGVSQNPRHKITKRGQNVTFRCDPISEHNRLYWYRQTLGQGPEFLTYFQNEAQLEKSRLLSDRFSAERPKGSFSTLEIQRTEQGDSAMYLCASSLEGADEQFFGPGTRLTVL.

J is TRBJ2-5 and V is TRBV15; 16 bases map to TRBD2. Unmatched junction bases numbered 1, after V lost 4 bases and J lost 5 bases. Per the germline V gene, CDR1 is LNHNV and CDR2 is YYDKDF (reference sequence). CDR3 length: 15 residues. CDR3 sequence (DNA): TGTGCCACCAGCACGGGACTAGCGGGAGGGGAGACCCAGTACTTC. It codes for CATSTGLAGGETQYF.

The rearrangement uses TRBV18 and TRBJ2-7; D might be TRBD2 (6 bases). The germline V gene has CDR1 KGHSH and CDR2 LQKENI. The CDR3 has 14 amino acids. V lost 3 bases to trimming and J lost 5 bases, with 14 bases between them. The chain's CDR3 is CASSPSGTPNEQYF. The CDR3 DNA follows: TGTGCCAGCTCACCCTCCGGGACTCCCAACGAGCAGTACTTC.

The chain combines TRBV19 with TRBJ2-5, with 8 bases matching TRBD1. Germline V gives CDR1 LNHDA, CDR2 SQIVND (reference sequence). V shed 5 bases, J shed 2 bases, and the junction held 4 bases outside the gene matches. CDR3 length: 14 amino acids. The CDR3 coding sequence is TGTGCCAGTAGTCCAAGACAGGGGCAAGAGACCCAGTACTTC. Translation gives CASSPRQGQETQYF. The variable domain in full, with the rest retrieved from reference TRBV19 and TRBJ2-5, is DGGITQSPKYLFRKEGQNVTLSCEQNLNHDAMYWYRQDPGQGLRLIYYSQIVNDFQKGDIAEGYSVSREKKESFPLTVTSAQKNPTAFYLCASSPRQGQETQYFGPGTRLLVL.